This is a list of T cell receptor beta chains from one sample in a study of vaccination effects on CD4 cells after COVID-19. Profiling relied on immunoSEQ multiplex PCR, and the TCRdb table lists in-frame clones only, not all of them. This sample has fewer than 25,000 clones, with around 70% found just once. No antigen has been identified for these receptors. The source was CD4+ T cells from PBMCs cultured with HCoV-NL63 spike peptides, collected after COVID-19 vaccination. These receptors all come from a human donor who received a COVID-19 vaccine. Each CDR3 is given with its conserved first and last residue. D genes are given only for firm matches. Part of the rows lack a size; the others show once, few, many or a class for expanded clones.

d_gene: NA; v_gene: TRBV18; j_gene: TRBJ1-5; abundance: NA; CDR3aa: CASSPGQGGNQPQHF; CDR3nt: TGTGCCAGCTCACCAGGGCAGGGAGGCAATCAGCCCCAGCATTTT
d_gene: NA; v_gene: TRBV7-9; j_gene: TRBJ1-1; abundance: NA; CDR3aa: CASSGYGKNTEAFF; CDR3nt: TGTGCCAGCAGCGGGTACGGGAAGAACACTGAAGCTTTCTTT
d_gene: TRBD2; v_gene: TRBV6-2/TRBV6-3; j_gene: TRBJ2-7; abundance: NA; CDR3aa: CASSLGLAGYYEQYF; CDR3nt: TGTGCCAGCAGTTTGGGACTAGCGGGATATTACGAGCAGTACTTC
d_gene: NA; v_gene: TRBV2; j_gene: TRBJ2-5; abundance: NA; CDR3aa: CASSIGQQETQYF; CDR3nt: TGTGCCAGCAGTATCGGACAGCAAGAGACCCAGTACTTC
d_gene: TRBD1; v_gene: TRBV10-2; j_gene: TRBJ2-6; abundance: NA; CDR3aa: CASSESRQGASLGANVLTF; CDR3nt: TGCGCCAGCAGTGAGTCTCGACAGGGGGCAAGTCTTGGGGCCAACGTCCTGACTTTC
d_gene: NA; v_gene: TRBV3-1/TRBV3-2; j_gene: TRBJ2-3; abundance: few; CDR3aa: CASSQEDASGTDTQYF; CDR3nt: TGTGCCAGCAGCCAAGAGGACGCATCAGGGACAGATACGCAGTATTTT
d_gene: NA; v_gene: TRBV11-2; j_gene: TRBJ1-2; abundance: NA; CDR3aa: CASSGRGSYGYTF; CDR3nt: TGTGCCAGCAGCGGGCGGGGGAGCTATGGCTACACCTTC
d_gene: TRBD2; v_gene: TRBV24-1; j_gene: TRBJ2-1; abundance: medium-sized; CDR3aa: CATSRGGRDYNEQFF; CDR3nt: TGTGCCACCAGTCGGGGGGGCCGAGACTACAATGAGCAGTTCTTC
d_gene: TRBD1; v_gene: TRBV28; j_gene: TRBJ1-3; abundance: NA; CDR3aa: CASSLLGQGRNTIYF; CDR3nt: TGTGCCAGCAGTTTATTGGGACAGGGGCGAAACACCATATATTTT
d_gene: TRBD1; v_gene: TRBV5-1; j_gene: TRBJ1-2; abundance: NA; CDR3aa: CASSLQGAMGYTF; CDR3nt: TGCGCCAGCAGCTTGCAGGGGGCGATGGGCTACACCTTC
d_gene: NA; v_gene: TRBV20-1; j_gene: TRBJ2-5; abundance: NA; CDR3aa: CSAYQARSQYF; CDR3nt: TGCAGTGCGTACCAGGCGAGGAGCCAGTACTTC
d_gene: NA; v_gene: TRBV27; j_gene: TRBJ1-2; abundance: few; CDR3aa: CASSLSEATLQPYGYTF; CDR3nt: TGTGCCAGCAGTTTGTCGGAGGCGACTCTGCAACCCTATGGCTACACCTTC
d_gene: TRBD1; v_gene: TRBV18; j_gene: TRBJ2-7; abundance: NA; CDR3aa: CASSLDRAREQYF; CDR3nt: TGTGCCAGCTCTCTCGACAGGGCTAGGGAGCAGTACTTC
d_gene: TRBD2; v_gene: TRBV23-1; j_gene: TRBJ2-2; abundance: NA; CDR3aa: CASSQSERAGLNTGELFF; CDR3nt: TGCGCCAGCAGTCAATCAGAACGAGCGGGGCTAAACACCGGGGAGCTGTTTTTT
d_gene: TRBD1; v_gene: TRBV30; j_gene: TRBJ1-2; abundance: NA; CDR3aa: CAWRSGTGRNTF; CDR3nt: TGTGCCTGGAGATCCGGGACAGGGAGAAACACCTTC
d_gene: NA; v_gene: TRBV5-1; j_gene: TRBJ2-3; abundance: NA; CDR3aa: CASSPLPGTTDTQYF; CDR3nt: TGCGCCAGCAGCCCTTTACCGGGGACCACAGATACGCAGTATTTT